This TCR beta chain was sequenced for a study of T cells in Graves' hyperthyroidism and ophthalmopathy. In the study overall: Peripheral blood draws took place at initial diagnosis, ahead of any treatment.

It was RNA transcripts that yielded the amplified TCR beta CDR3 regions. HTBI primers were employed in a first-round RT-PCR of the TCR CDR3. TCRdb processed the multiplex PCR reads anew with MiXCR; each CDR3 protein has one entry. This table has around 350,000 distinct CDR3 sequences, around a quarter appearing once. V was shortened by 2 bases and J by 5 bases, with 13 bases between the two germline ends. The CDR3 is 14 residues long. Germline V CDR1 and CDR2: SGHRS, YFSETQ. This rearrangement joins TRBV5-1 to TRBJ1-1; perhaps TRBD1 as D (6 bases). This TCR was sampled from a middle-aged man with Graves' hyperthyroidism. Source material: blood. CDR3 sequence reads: CASSFTGIGTEAFF. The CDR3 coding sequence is TGCGCCAGCAGCTTTACAGGGATTGGGACTGAAGCTTTCTTT.